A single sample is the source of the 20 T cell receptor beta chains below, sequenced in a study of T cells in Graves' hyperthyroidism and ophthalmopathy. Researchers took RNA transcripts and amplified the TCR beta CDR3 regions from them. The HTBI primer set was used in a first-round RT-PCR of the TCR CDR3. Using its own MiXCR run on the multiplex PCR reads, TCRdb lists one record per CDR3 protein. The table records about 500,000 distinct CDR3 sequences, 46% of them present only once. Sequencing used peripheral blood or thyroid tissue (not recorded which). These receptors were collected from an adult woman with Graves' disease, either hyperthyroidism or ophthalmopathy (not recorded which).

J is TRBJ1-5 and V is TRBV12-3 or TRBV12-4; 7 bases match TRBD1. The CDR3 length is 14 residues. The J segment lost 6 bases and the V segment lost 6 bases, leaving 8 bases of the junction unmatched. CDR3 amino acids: CASSEGTAGQPQHF. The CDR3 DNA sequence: TGTGCCAGCAGCGAGGGGACAGCGGGTCAGCCCCAGCATTTT.

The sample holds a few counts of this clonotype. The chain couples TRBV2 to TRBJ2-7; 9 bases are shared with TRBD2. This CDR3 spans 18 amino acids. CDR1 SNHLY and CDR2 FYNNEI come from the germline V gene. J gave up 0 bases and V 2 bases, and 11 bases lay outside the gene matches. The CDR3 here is CASSEYGSGSWGSYEQYF. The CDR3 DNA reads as TGTGCCAGCAGTGAATACGGTAGCGGGAGCTGGGGCTCCTACGAGCAGTACTTC.

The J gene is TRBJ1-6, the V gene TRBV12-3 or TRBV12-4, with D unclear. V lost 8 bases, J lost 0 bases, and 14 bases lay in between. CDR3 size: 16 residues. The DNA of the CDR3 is TGTGCCAGCGTAAAGGACCGAAACTCCTATAATTCACCCCTCCACTTT. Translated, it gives CASVKDRNSYNSPLHF.

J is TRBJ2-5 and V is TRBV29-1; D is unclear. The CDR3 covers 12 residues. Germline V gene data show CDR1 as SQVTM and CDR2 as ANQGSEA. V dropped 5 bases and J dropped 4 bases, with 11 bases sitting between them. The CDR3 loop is CSVLENAETQYF. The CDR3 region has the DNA TGCAGCGTTCTCGAGAATGCAGAGACCCAGTACTTC.

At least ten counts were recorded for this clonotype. The DNA for the CDR3 is TGCGCCAGCAGTGACGCGGGAGCAGGGGAAGAGACCCAGTACTTC. This translates into CASSDAGAGEETQYF. The J gene is TRBJ2-5, the V gene TRBV10-1; D is perhaps TRBD2 (7 bases). The length of the CDR3 is 15 residues. Trimming pared 3 bases from V and 3 bases from J, leaving 14 bases between. Germline CDR1 is WNHNN and CDR2 is SYGVQD (reference sequence).

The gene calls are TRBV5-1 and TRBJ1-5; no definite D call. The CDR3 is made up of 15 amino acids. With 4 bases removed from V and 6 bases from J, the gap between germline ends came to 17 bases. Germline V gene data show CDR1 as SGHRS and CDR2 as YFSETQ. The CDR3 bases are TGCGCCAGCAGCCAAACCGGTAGCCTCGGTCAGCCCCAGCATTTT. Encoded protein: CASSQTGSLGQPQHF.

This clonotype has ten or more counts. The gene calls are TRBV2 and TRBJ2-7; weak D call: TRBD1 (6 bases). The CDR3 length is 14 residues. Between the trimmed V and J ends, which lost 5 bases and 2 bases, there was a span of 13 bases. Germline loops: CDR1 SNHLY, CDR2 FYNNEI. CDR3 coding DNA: TGTGCCAGCAGTTCTCGGACAGACGCCTACGAGCAGTACTTC. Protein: CASSSRTDAYEQYF.

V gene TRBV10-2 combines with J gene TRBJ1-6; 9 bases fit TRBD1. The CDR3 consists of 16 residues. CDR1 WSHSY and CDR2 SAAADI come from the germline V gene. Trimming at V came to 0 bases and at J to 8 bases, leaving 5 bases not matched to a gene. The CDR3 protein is CASSESPGQGYSPLHF. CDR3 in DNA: TGCGCCAGCAGTGAGTCGCCGGGACAGGGTTATTCACCCCTCCACTTT.

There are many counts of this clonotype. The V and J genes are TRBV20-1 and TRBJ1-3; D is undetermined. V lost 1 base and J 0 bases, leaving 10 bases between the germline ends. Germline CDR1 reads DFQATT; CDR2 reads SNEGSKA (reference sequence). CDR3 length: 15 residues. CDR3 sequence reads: CSARVPDPSGNTIYF. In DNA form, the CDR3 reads TGCAGTGCTAGAGTCCCGGACCCCTCTGGAAACACCATATATTTT.

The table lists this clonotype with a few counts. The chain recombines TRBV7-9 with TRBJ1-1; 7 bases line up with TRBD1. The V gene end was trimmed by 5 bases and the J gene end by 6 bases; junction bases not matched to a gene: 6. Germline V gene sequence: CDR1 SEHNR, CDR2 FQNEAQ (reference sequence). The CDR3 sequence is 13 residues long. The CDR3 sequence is CASSAQTGAEAFF. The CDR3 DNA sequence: TGTGCCAGCAGCGCCCAAACAGGGGCTGAAGCTTTCTTT.

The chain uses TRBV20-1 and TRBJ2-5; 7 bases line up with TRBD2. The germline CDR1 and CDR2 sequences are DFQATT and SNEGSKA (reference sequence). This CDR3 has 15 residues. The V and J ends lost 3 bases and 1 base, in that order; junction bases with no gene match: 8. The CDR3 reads CSARNRTSFQETQYF. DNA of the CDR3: TGCAGTGCTAGGAACCGGACTAGTTTCCAAGAGACCCAGTACTTC.

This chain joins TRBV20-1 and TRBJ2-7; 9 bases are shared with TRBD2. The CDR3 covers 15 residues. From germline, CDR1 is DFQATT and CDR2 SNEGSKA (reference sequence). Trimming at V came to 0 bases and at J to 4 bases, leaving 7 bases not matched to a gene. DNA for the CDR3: TGCAGTGCTAGAGACCCCAGACTAGCGGAATACGAGCAGTACTTC. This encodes CSARDPRLAEYEQYF.

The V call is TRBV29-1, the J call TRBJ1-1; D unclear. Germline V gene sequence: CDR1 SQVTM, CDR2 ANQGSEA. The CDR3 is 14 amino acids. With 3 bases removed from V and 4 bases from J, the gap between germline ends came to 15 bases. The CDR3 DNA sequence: TGCAGCGTTGAGGGCGGGAGGCAGATCACTGAAGCTTTCTTT. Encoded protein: CSVEGGRQITEAFF.

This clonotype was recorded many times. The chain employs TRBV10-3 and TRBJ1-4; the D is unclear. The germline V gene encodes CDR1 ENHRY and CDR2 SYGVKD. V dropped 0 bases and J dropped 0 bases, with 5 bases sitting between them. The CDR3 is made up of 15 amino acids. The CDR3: CAISESAATNEKLFF. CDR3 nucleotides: TGTGCCATCAGTGAGTCAGCGGCAACTAATGAAAAACTGTTTTTT.

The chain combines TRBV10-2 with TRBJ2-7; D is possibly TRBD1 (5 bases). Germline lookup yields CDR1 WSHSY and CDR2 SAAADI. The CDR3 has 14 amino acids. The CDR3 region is CSVEGVGYSYEQYF. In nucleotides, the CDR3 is TGCAGCGTTGAAGGGGTAGGGTACTCCTACGAGCAGTACTTC.

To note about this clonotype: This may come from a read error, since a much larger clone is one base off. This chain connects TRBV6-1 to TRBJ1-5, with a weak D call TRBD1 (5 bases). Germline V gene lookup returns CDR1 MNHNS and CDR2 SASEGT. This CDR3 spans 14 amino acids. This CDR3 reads CAGSPGTAGQPQHF. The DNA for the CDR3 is TGTGCCGGCAGTCCCGGGACTGCGGGACAGCCCCAGCATTTT.

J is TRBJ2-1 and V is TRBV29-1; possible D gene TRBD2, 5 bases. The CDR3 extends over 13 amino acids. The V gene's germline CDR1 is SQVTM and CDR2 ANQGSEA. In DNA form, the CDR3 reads TGCAGTGCCGCGGGCACACCCAACAATGAGCAGTTCTTC. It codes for CSAAGTPNNEQFF.

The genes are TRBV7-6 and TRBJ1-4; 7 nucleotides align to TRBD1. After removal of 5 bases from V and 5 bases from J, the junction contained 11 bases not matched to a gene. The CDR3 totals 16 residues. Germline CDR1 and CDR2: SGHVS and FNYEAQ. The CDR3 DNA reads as TGTGCCAGCAGCGCGCTATCCGGGACAGTGAATGAAAAACTGTTTTTT. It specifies CASSALSGTVNEKLFF.

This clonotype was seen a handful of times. CDR3 bases: TGTGCCAGCAGCAAAGACAGGGGGCTTACGAACACTGAAGCTTTCTTT. As protein: CASSKDRGLTNTEAFF. The chain has TRBV2 and TRBJ1-1, with 10 positions matching TRBD1. V gave up 6 bases and J gave up 1 base; unmatched junction bases: 8. The CDR3 is 16 amino acids. Germline loops: CDR1 SNHLY, CDR2 FYNNEI. The whole variable domain, remainder taken from reference TRBV2 and TRBJ1-1, is EPEVTQTPSHQVTQMGQEVILRCVPISNHLYFYWYRQILGQKVEFLVSFYNNEISEKSEIFDDQFSVERPDGSNFTLKIRSTKLEDSAMYFCASSKDRGLTNTEAFFGQGTRLTVV.

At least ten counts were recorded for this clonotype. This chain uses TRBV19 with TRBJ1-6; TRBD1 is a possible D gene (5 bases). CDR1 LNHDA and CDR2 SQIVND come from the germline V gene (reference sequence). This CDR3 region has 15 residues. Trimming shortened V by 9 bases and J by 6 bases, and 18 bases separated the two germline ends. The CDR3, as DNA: TGTGCCAGCAGTCCTCAGGGACTGACTAATTCACCCCTCCACTTT. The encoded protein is CASSPQGLTNSPLHF. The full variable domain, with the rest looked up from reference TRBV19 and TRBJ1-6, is DGGITQSPKYLFRKEGQNVTLSCEQNLNHDAMYWYRQDPGQGLRLIYYSQIVNDFQKGDIAEGYSVSREKKESFPLTVTSAQKNPTAFYLCASSPQGLTNSPLHFGNGTRLTVT.